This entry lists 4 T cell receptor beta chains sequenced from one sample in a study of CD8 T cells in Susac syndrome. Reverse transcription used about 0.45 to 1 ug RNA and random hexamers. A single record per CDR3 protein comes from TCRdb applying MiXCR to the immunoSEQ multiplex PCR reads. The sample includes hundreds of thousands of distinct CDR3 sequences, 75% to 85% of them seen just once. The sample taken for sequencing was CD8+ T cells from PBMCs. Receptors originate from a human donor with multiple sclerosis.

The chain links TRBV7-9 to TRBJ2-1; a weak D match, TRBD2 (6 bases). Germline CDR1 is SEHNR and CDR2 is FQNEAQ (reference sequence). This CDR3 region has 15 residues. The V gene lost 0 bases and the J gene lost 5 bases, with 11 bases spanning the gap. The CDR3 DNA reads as TGTGCCAGCAGCTTAGCCGGGACTCCGGACAATGAGCAGTTCTTC. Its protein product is CASSLAGTPDNEQFF.

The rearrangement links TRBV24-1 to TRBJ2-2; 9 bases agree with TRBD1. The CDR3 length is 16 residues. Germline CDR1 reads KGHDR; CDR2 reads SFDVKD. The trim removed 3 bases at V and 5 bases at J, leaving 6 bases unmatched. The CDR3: CATSDVDRGGTGELFF. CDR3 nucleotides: TGTGCCACCAGTGATGTGGACAGGGGAGGGACCGGGGAGCTGTTTTTT.

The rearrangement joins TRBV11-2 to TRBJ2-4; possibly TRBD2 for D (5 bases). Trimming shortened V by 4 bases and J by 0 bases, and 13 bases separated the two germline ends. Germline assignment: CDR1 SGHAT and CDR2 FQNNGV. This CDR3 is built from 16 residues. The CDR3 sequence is CASSWTGSIAKNIQYF. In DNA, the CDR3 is TGTGCCAGCAGCTGGACTGGAAGTATAGCCAAAAACATTCAGTACTTC.

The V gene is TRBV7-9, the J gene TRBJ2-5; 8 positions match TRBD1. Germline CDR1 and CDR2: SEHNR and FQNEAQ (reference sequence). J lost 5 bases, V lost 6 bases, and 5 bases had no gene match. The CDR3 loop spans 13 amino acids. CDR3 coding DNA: TGTGCCAGCAGGACAGGGGTCAGGGAGACCCAGTACTTC. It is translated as CASRTGVRETQYF.